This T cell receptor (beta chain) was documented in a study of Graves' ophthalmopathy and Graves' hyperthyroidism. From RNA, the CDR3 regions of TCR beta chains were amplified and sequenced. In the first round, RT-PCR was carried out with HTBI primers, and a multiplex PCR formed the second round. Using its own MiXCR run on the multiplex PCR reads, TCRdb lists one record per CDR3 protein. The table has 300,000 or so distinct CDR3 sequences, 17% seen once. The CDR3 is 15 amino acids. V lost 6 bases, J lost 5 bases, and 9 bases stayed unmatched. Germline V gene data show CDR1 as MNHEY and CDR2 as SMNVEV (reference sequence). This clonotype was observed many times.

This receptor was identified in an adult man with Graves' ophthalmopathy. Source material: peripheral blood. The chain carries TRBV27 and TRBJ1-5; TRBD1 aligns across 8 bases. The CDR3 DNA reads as TGTGCCAGCAGACGGACAGGGCGGGGGGATCAGCCCCAGCATTTT. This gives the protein CASRRTGRGDQPQHF.